These 10 T cell receptor beta chains share one sample of origin, sequenced in a study of T-cell reconstitution after alpha-beta-depleted transplantation in children. Unique molecular identifiers were built into the TCRbeta library. TCRdb called the PCR reads again in MiXCR, with one record for every CDR3 protein. The sample includes 150,000 to 200,000 distinct CDR3 sequences, 11% of them seen just once. The specimen comprised PBMCs, sampled before TCRalphabeta/CD19-depleted stem cell transplant. The origin of the receptors is a boy aged 2 to 9 with acute myeloid leukemia, due to receive a stem cell transplant.

In its sample, this clonotype was seen many times. This rearrangement joins TRBV20-1 to TRBJ2-4; TRBD1 matches 8 bases. Germline V CDR1 and CDR2: DFQATT, SNEGSKA (reference sequence). The trim removed 3 bases at V and 9 bases at J, leaving 7 bases unmatched. CDR3 length: 13 residues. CDR3 sequence (DNA): TGCAGTGCTAGCCAGGGGGCGCAGGGCATTCAGTACTTC. Its translation: CSASQGAQGIQYF.

Many counts were recorded for this clonotype. The chain recombines TRBV5-5 with TRBJ1-6; D unresolved. Germline V lookup: CDR1 SGHKS, CDR2 YYEKEE (reference sequence). The V end lost 7 bases, the J end lost 2 bases, and 4 bases lay between the germline ends. The CDR3 has 12 amino acids. In DNA form, the CDR3 reads TGTGCCAGCGCTCCCTATAATTCACCCCTCCACTTT. This gives the protein CASAPYNSPLHF.

In its sample, this clonotype was seen many times. V and J are TRBV10-3 and TRBJ2-1; D perhaps matches TRBD2 (7 bases). Trimming left V 2 bases short and J 6 bases short, with 11 bases between. The CDR3 runs to 14 residues. In germline, CDR1 is ENHRY, CDR2 SYGVKD. CDR3 region: CAISERGGANEQFF. The CDR3 nucleotides are TGTGCCATCAGTGAGAGGGGGGGAGCCAATGAGCAGTTCTTC.

This clonotype was counted ten times or more. The CDR3 loop is CASSLSFANSYEQYF. The CDR3 nucleotides are TGCGCCAGCAGCTTGTCCTTCGCCAACTCCTACGAGCAGTACTTC. The chain couples TRBV5-1 to TRBJ2-7; D is uncertain. The CDR3 sequence is 15 residues long. From germline, CDR1 is SGHRS and CDR2 YFSETQ. V was trimmed by 1 base and J by 0 bases, leaving 11 bases between them.

The rearrangement links TRBV20-1 to TRBJ2-7; 9 bases match TRBD2. This CDR3 comprises 13 residues. The germline V gene has CDR1 DFQATT and CDR2 SNEGSKA (reference sequence). V was pared by 7 bases and J by 3 bases, with 7 bases of the junction left unmatched. CDR3 DNA: TGCAGTGTCAGACTAGCGGAGCGCTACGAGCAGTACTTC. It codes for CSVRLAERYEQYF.

Ten or more counts support this clonotype. The chain recombines TRBV25-1 with TRBJ1-2; D possibly corresponds to TRBD1 (5 bases). V lost 2 bases to trimming and J lost 8 bases, with 24 bases between them. Germline CDR1 and CDR2: MGHDK and SYGVNS. The CDR3 is made up of 17 amino acids. The CDR3 bases are TGTGCCAGCAGTGAAGCGGGGCCGGGAGGGGCCGAAATGGGCTACACCTTC. Protein: CASSEAGPGGAEMGYTF.

At least ten counts were recorded for this clonotype. This chain uses TRBV7-9 with TRBJ1-2; 10 positions match TRBD1. With V trimmed by 5 bases and J by 10 bases, 7 bases remained unmatched. Germline CDR1 is SEHNR and CDR2 is FQNEAQ (reference sequence). The CDR3 is made up of 13 amino acids. CDR3: CASSPGTGVDYTF. DNA for the CDR3: TGTGCCAGCAGCCCCGGGACAGGGGTCGACTACACCTTC.

This clonotype was detected many times. This chain connects TRBV4-2 to TRBJ2-1, with 11 bases aligning to TRBD1. Germline CDR1 and CDR2: LGHNA and YNFKEQ. CDR3 length: 17 amino acids. V gave up 1 base and J gave up 5 bases; unmatched junction bases: 7. CDR3 DNA: TGTGCCAGCAGCCAAGCCGCCGGGACAGGGGGACACAATGAGCAGTTCTTC. This codes for CASSQAAGTGGHNEQFF.

At least ten counts were recorded for this clonotype. The rearrangement uses TRBV20-1 and TRBJ2-2; TRBD2 matches at 14 bases. V was pared by 6 bases and J by 3 bases, with 3 bases of the junction left unmatched. The CDR3 totals 15 residues. Per the germline V gene, CDR1 is DFQATT and CDR2 is SNEGSKA (reference sequence). CDR3 protein: CSAKTSGRDTGELFF. DNA for the CDR3: TGCAGTGCCAAGACTAGCGGGAGGGACACCGGGGAGCTGTTTTTT.

This clonotype was found many times. The chain uses TRBV12-3 or TRBV12-4 and TRBJ2-7; weak D call: TRBD1 (5 bases). Trimming took 4 bases from V and 0 from J, leaving 16 bases between them. This CDR3 has 16 amino acids. The CDR3 sequence: CASSSPSQQGSYEQYF. CDR3 DNA sequence: TGTGCCAGCAGTTCGCCAAGCCAGCAGGGCTCCTACGAGCAGTACTTC.